The TCR beta chain described here comes from a study of Ad26.COV2.S vaccination and SARS-CoV-2 variants. Clones were sequenced by immunoSEQ multiplex PCR, and TCRdb holds only the in-frame ones, with some missing. The profile shows approximately 300,000 clones, about 85% of them singletons. Stated treatment: 19 received Ad26.COV2.S at low or high dose, single or two shots; roughly 5 received placebo; per-sample allocation not given. The samples date from day 63 after the first vaccine or placebo injection. Whoever gave the sample was an adult aged 18-55 years in Boston. An Ad26 vector was used to express Wuhan-strain SARS-CoV-2 spike as the vaccine. The V and J ends lost 2 bases and 3 bases respectively, with 12 bases between them. This CDR3 has 15 amino acids. Per germline, CDR1 MNHEY and CDR2 SMNVEV (reference sequence). Study results and caveats: Ad26.COV2.S recipients had broader spike-specific TCRs (P = 0.0014).

On this clone: Its antigen remains unknown.

Specimen: peripheral blood, collected in a trial of Ad26.COV2.S vaccine versus placebo. The genes are TRBV27 and TRBJ2-3; TRBD2 is a possible D gene (6 bases). This clonotype was sampled from a person aged 18-65 years who received the Ad26.COV2.S COVID-19 vaccine or a placebo. Written as DNA, the CDR3 is TGTGCCAGCAGTTTAACTTCCCGGGAGACAGATACGCAGTATTTT. The encoded protein is CASSLTSRETDTQYF.